The clone carrying this TCR beta chain was found many times. Its specificity is not known. This sample was included in a study of CD8 T cells in ankylosing spondylitis. From the 5' RACE reads, TCRdb called clonotypes with MiXCR, one entry per CDR3 protein. The table has about 210,000 distinct CDR3 sequences, 7% to 8% seen once. Study outcomes and limitations: Seemingly characteristic of ankylosing spondylitis blood was a TCR beta motif consisting of several highly homologous variants.

The length of the CDR3 is 18 residues. Material for sequencing was blood, either unsorted or a sorted T cell fraction (not recorded which). The clonotype originates from a male donor with ankylosing spondylitis. The chain couples TRBV21-1 to TRBJ2-7; TRBD1, the table's D call, was not compared with the DNA. TRBV21-1 is classified as a pseudogene. The CDR3 reads CASSKGPREGGTEYEQYF. CDR3 coding DNA: TGTGCCAGCAGCAAAGGACCTCGAGAGGGGGGGACAGAGTACGAGCAGTACTTC.